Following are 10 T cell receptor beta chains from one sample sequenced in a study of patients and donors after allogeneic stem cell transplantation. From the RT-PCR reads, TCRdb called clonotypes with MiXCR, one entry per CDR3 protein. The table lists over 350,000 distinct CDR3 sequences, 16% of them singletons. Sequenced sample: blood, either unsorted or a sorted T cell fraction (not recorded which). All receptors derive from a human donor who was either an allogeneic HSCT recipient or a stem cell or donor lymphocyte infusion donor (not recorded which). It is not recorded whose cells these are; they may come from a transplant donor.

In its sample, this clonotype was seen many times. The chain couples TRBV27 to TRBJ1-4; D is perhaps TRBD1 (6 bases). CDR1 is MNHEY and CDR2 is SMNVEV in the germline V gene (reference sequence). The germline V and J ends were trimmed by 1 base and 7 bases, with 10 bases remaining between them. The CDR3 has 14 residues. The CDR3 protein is CASSLLGGPEKLFF. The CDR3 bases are TGTGCCAGCAGTTTATTGGGGGGGCCTGAAAAACTGTTTTTT.

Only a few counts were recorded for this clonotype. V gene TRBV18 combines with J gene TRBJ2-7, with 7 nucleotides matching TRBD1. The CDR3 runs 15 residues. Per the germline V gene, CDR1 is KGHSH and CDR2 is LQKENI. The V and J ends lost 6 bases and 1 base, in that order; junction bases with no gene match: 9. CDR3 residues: CASSPSTGKSYEQYF. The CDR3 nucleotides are TGTGCCAGCTCCCCCTCGACAGGGAAATCCTACGAGCAGTACTTC.

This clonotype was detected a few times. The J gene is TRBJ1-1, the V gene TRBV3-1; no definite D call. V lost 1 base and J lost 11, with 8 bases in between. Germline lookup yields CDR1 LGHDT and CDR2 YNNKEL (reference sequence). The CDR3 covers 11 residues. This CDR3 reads CASSQGRFAFF. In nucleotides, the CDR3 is TGTGCCAGCAGCCAAGGCCGGTTCGCTTTCTTT.

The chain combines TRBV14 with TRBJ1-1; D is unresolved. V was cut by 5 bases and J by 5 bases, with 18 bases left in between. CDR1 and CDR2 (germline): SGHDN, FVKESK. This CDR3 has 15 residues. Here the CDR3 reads CASSLTSGIRTEAFF. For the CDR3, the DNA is TGTGCCAGCAGCTTGACCTCGGGAATTCGGACTGAAGCTTTCTTT.

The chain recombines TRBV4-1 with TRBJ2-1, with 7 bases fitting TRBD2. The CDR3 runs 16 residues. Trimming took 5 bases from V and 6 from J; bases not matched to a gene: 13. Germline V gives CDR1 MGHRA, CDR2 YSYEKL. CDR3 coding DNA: TGCGCCAGCAGCAATAAATTGGGCGGGAGAGGCAATGAGCAGTTCTTC. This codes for CASSNKLGGRGNEQFF.

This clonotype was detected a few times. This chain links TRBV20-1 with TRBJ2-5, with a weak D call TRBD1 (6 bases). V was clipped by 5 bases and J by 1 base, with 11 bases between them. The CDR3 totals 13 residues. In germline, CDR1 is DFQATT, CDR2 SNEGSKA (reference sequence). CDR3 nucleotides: TGCAGTGCTCCCCGGGACATCCAAGAGACCCAGTACTTC. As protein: CSAPRDIQETQYF.

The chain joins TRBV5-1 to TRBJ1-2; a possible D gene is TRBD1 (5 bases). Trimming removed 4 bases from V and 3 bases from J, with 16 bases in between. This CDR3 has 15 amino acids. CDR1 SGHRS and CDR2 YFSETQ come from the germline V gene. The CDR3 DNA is TGCGCCAGCAGCCGAAATTGGGACGGACACTATGGCTACACCTTC. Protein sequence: CASSRNWDGHYGYTF. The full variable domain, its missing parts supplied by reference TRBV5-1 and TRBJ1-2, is KAGVTQTPRYLIKTRGQQVTLSCSPISGHRSVSWYQQTPGQGLQFLFEYFSETQRNKGNFPGRFSGRQFSNSRSEMNVSTLELGDSALYLCASSRNWDGHYGYTFGSGTRLTVV.

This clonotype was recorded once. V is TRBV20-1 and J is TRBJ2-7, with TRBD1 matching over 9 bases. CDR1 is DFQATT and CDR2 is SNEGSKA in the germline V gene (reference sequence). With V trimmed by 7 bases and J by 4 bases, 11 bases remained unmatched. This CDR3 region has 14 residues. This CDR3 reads CSVQRGGQGYEQYF. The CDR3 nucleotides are TGCAGTGTCCAAAGGGGGGGACAGGGATACGAGCAGTACTTC.

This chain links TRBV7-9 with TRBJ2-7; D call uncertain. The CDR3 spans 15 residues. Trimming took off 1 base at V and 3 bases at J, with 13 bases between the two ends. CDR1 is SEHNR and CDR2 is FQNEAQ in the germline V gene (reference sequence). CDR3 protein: CASSLGSAIGYEQYF. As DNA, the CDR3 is TGTGCCAGCAGCTTAGGCAGTGCAATTGGCTACGAGCAGTACTTC.

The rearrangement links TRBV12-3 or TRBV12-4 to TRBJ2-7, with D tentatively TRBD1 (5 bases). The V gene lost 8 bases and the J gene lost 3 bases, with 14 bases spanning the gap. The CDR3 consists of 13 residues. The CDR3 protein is CASLADQGYEQYF. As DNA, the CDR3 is TGTGCCAGCTTGGCGGATCAGGGCTACGAGCAGTACTTC.